The TCR beta chain under discussion was sequenced for a study of T cell responses to AZD1222 COVID-19 vaccine. Study observations and caveats: In the spike-specific TCR repertoire, nearly half reportedly target unmutated variant regions. Clonal diversity was possibly underestimated, and white British individuals and females predominated among donors. Only a handful of AZD1222 recipients, about six in all, had baseline seropositivity. Vaccine-associated CD4 TCRs spanned spike, dominant at 160-218 and 743-854.

With respect to this clone: Its target is unknown.

Repertoires were generated with immunoSEQ multiplex PCR, while TCRdb's copy carries only in-frame clones and drops some. This table has over 95,000 clones, roughly nine tenths appearing once. The sample consisted of peripheral blood, taken on day 0 of AZD1222 vaccination. This receptor was taken from an adult in good health.

The CDR3 sequence is CASKTGTGLYSNQPQHF. Here the CDR3 DNA reads TGTGCCAGTAAAACCGGGACAGGGCTCTATAGCAATCAGCCCCAGCATTTT. The gene calls are TRBV19 and TRBJ1-5; 9 nucleotides line up with TRBD1. From germline, CDR1 is LNHDA and CDR2 SQIVND (reference sequence). V was pared by 7 bases and J by 0 bases, with 10 bases of the junction left unmatched. This CDR3 is 17 amino acids long.